This note documents a single T cell receptor beta chain sequence. The data stem from a study of blood T cell repertoires in COVID-19. Study overall: Both acute and convalescent COVID-19 samples were obtained from the United States, Italy and Spain. T cells, B-cell-depleted T cells, or PBMCs provided the cDNA or gDNA that served as material.

Original handling: Amplification of reference gene primers was used by the study to estimate nucleated cell counts. Data came from immunoSEQ multiplex PCR; TCRdb stores just in-frame clones and leaves some out. The V and J calls and clone size were taken over from that table, and D and trimming were inferred from the DNA. The data show fewer than 250,000 clones, about 83% seen once. Trimming shortened V by 3 bases and J by 0 bases, and 10 bases separated the two germline ends. CDR3 length: 14 amino acids. Germline CDR1 is DFQATT and CDR2 is SNEGSKA (reference sequence). The gene calls are TRBV20-1 and TRBJ2-3; D unresolved. The clonotype originates from a human donor in a cohort sampled during active COVID-19. The sample consisted of peripheral blood. DNA of the CDR3: TGCAGTGCTAGTCTTGAGCTGAGCACAGATACGCAGTATTTT. Its translation: CSASLELSTDTQYF.